The entry that follows covers one T cell receptor beta chain sequence. No antigen is known for it. One junction end disagrees with the germline gene, perhaps due to a read error. The data derive from a study of cytomegalovirus exposure and HLA in healthy donors. Study conclusions and caveats: There were reportedly fewer N-insertions in an Asian-associated ancestry cluster than the roughly 670-donor mean, in a later analysis.

The CDR3 runs 13 residues. Looked up from germline, CDR1 is MDHEN and CDR2 is SYDVKM. The PCR ran on 60 Vbeta and 13 Jbeta primers. Some clones are missing from TCRdb's copy, which holds only in-frame ones; the method was immunoSEQ multiplex PCR. In the table there are about 130,000 clones, under 80% of which are singletons. V is TRBV28 and J is TRBJ2-7; 14 bases line up with TRBD2. The specimen sequenced was PBMCs. This clonotype was sampled from a man between 18 and 35 years old in good health and CMV-seropositive. The CDR3 coding sequence is TGTGCCAGCGCGGGACTAGCGGGAGAACGGCTACGCTTC. It codes for CASAGLAGERLRF.